This entry concerns a single TCR beta chain. The table lists this clone with many counts. The antigen this receptor binds is unknown. The sample holds no much larger clone one base away, and base qualities are not on file. The sample belongs to a study of blood T cell repertoires in COVID-19 (dated by TCRdb to 2019 to 2021). Notes on the research overall: Collaborator samples came from the United States, Italy and Spain and covered acute and convalescent phases of COVID-19. Sample metadata almost always included a de-identified subject ID, COVID-19 status, age in years and sex. The dataset comprised deeply sampled blood TCRbeta repertoires from subjects exposed to, actively infected with, or recovered from COVID-19. The repertoires were released in a freely available public database meant as a resource for research on the immune response to SARS-CoV-2. The prospective study material was composed of cDNA or gDNA derived from T cells, B-cell-depleted T cells, or PBMCs. The samples were drawn from two sources: the first 160 participants of the ongoing ImmuneRACE study, and 1,000 to 1,500 subjects contributed by 6 global collaborators. Where available, HLA class I and class II types were taken from metadata supplied by the sample provider and were not determined by assay-based typing. Beyond this particular receptor, the publication reports: Clinical and demographic metadata were provided uncurated, with the amount varying by source and participant.

Whole blood was collected in K2EDTA tubes by collaborating institutions according to the institutions' own protocols. For TCRbeta analysis, collaborators shipped samples in one of three forms: frozen whole blood, isolated PBMCs, or DNA extracted from either of those sample types. TCRbeta CDR3 regions were amplified from genomic DNA using the immunoSEQ Assay, a bias-controlled multiplex PCR. From the authors' description of their analysis: The number of nucleated cells in each sample was estimated by amplification of reference gene primers within the assay. To quantify the absolute abundance of each unique TCRbeta CDR3 rearrangement, sequence reads were collapsed and filtered. Productive Simpson clonality was computed per sample as the square root of Simpson's diversity index over productive rearrangements. TCRdb limited this immuneACCESS table to in-frame rearrangements with V and J called. A share of clones is missing; checked studies link under half to unresolved V genes, and the rest is unexplained. The DNA gave D and trimming, while V, J and clone size come from that table. The sample table shows around 100,000 clones, and about 75% are seen once. Together, the top ten hold about 5.9% of the sample.

In the germline V gene, CDR1 corresponds to SNHLY and CDR2 to FYNNEI. The germline V end is reduced by 4 bases and the J end by 3 bases; junction bases left unmatched: 6. The CDR3 goes from the cysteine to the phenylalanine over 15 residues. Here the CDR3 DNA is all that survives: 45 bases in frame from base 1. The source of this sequence is a man at least 80 years old with acute or convalescent COVID-19. Specimen: peripheral blood. The chain is made from TRBV2 and TRBJ2-1, with 7 bases in between that match TRBD2. The CDR3 is CASSGGGRVYNEQFF. The DNA sequence reads TGTGCCAGCAGTGGTGGCGGGAGAGTCTACAATGAGCAGTTCTTC.